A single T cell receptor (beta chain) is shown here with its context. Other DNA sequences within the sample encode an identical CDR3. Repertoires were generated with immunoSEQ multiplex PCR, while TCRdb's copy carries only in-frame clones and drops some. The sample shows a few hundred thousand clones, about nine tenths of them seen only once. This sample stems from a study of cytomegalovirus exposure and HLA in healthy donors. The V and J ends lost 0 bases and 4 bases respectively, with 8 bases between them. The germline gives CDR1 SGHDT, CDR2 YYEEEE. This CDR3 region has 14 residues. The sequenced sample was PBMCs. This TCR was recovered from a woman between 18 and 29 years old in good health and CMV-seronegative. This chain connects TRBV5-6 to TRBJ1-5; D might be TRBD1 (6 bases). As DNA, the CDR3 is TGTGCCAGCAGCTTGGGAACAGGGAATCAGCCCCAGCATTTT. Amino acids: CASSLGTGNQPQHF.